Listed below are T cell receptor beta chains from one sample, sequenced in a study of blood T cell repertoires in COVID-19. Repertoires were generated with immunoSEQ multiplex PCR, while TCRdb's copy carries only in-frame clones and drops some. The data hold about 170,000 clones, with approximately 86% observed a single time. Sequenced input: peripheral blood. Source of these receptors: a woman older than 75 with COVID-19, enrolled during active disease. Each CDR3 is given with its conserved first and last residue. The D gene is left open where the match is weak. Clone size, where shown, is once, few, many, or a class for clones that have expanded.

NA | TRBJ1-1 | TRBV27 | NA | CASSKSTGNTEAFF | TGTGCCAGCAGTAAATCGACAGGGAACACTGAAGCTTTCTTT
TRBD2 | TRBJ2-1 | TRBV7-9 | NA | CASSLEPGGSYNEQFF | TGTGCCAGCAGCTTAGAGCCGGGAGGCTCCTACAATGAGCAGTTCTTC
NA | TRBJ1-5 | TRBV2 | NA | CASSTINQPQHF | TGTGCCAGCAGCACTATCAATCAGCCCCAGCATTTT
NA | TRBJ2-7 | TRBV5-1 | NA | CASSPAGSIYEQYF | TGCGCCAGCAGCCCGGCGGGGTCTATCTACGAGCAGTACTTC
NA | TRBJ1-1 | TRBV7-8 | NA | CASSRYPSGNTEAFF | TGTGCCAGCAGCCGCTATCCTTCTGGGAACACTGAAGCTTTCTTT
NA | TRBJ1-1 | TRBV27 | NA | CASAQIMNTEAFF | TGTGCCAGCGCGCAAATCATGAACACTGAAGCTTTCTTT
NA | TRBJ2-2 | TRBV6-5 | NA | CASSLMIPGELFF | TGTGCCAGCAGTCTAATGATTCCCGGGGAGCTGTTTTTT
NA | TRBJ1-2 | TRBV6-4 | NA | CASSDSGGYGYTF | TGTGCCAGCAGTGACTCGGGGGGGTATGGCTACACCTTC
TRBD1 | TRBJ1-5 | TRBV19 | NA | CASRLQGKDQPQHF | TGTGCCAGTAGGTTACAGGGGAAAGATCAGCCCCAGCATTTT
TRBD1 | TRBJ2-1 | TRBV9 | NA | CASSVASTGGTGLQFF | TGTGCCAGCAGCGTAGCTAGTACAGGGGGGACGGGGCTGCAGTTCTTC
TRBD1 | TRBJ1-4 | TRBV7-6 | NA | CASSLGDRAGEKLFF | TGTGCCAGCAGCTTAGGTGACAGGGCGGGTGAAAAACTGTTTTTT
NA | TRBJ1-6 | TRBV28 | NA | CASSLTGGGNSPLHF | TGTGCCAGCAGCCTGACGGGGGGAGGTAATTCACCCCTCCACTTT
TRBD2 | TRBJ2-3 | TRBV9 | NA | CASSVDPPGGATDTQYF | TGTGCCAGCAGCGTAGACCCCCCGGGAGGGGCCACAGATACGCAGTATTTT
NA | TRBJ2-3 | TRBV6-5 | NA | CASSYSIGGTDTQYF | TGTGCCAGCAGTTACTCGATCGGGGGCACAGATACGCAGTATTTT
NA | TRBJ2-4 | TRBV6-5 | few | CASRNRTKNIQYF | TGTGCCAGCAGAAACCGGACTAAAAACATTCAGTACTTC
TRBD1 | TRBJ1-1 | TRBV27 | NA | CASSLDRVNTEAFF | TGTGCCAGCAGTTTAGACAGGGTGAACACTGAAGCTTTCTTT
TRBD2 | TRBJ2-3 | TRBV6-2/TRBV6-3 | NA | CASSYSPLTSGSRDTQYF | TGTGCCAGCAGTTACTCACCCTTGACTAGCGGGAGTCGAGATACGCAGTATTTT
TRBD2 | TRBJ2-1 | TRBV4-3 | once | CASSQEGLVDNEQFF | TGCGCCAGCAGCCAAGAGGGACTAGTAGACAATGAGCAGTTCTTC
NA | TRBJ2-1 | TRBV19 | NA | CASRGIGTQTYNEQFF | TGTGCCAGTAGGGGGATCGGGACTCAGACCTACAATGAGCAGTTCTTC
TRBD2 | TRBJ2-6 | TRBV4-3 | NA | CASSQDLTSGMGSGANVLTF | TGCGCCAGCAGCCAAGACTTGACTAGCGGGATGGGTTCAGGGGCCAACGTCCTGACTTTC
TRBD1 | TRBJ1-2 | TRBV5-6 | few | CASSGMDRVYGYTF | TGTGCCAGCAGCGGCATGGACAGGGTATATGGCTACACCTTC
NA | TRBJ2-2 | TRBV5-4 | NA | CASSLSGTGELFF | TGTGCCAGCAGCTTGTCAGGGACCGGGGAGCTGTTTTTT
NA | TRBJ2-3 | TRBV10-3 | NA | CAIRAGATDTQYF | TGTGCCATCAGGGCGGGGGCCACAGATACGCAGTATTTT
NA | TRBJ1-2 | TRBV14 | NA | CASSQQQNYGYTF | TGTGCCAGCAGCCAACAACAGAACTATGGCTACACCTTC
TRBD2 | TRBJ2-7 | TRBV6-2/TRBV6-3 | NA | CASSYLAGGPYEQYF | TGTGCCAGCAGTTACCTAGCGGGAGGACCCTACGAGCAGTACTTC
TRBD1 | TRBJ1-6 | TRBV9 | NA | CASNRDRDSPLHF | TGTGCCAGCAACCGGGACAGGGATTCACCCCTCCACTTT
NA | TRBJ1-5 | TRBV27 | NA | CASSSARGRPQHF | TGTGCCAGCAGCTCCGCTCGCGGGCGGCCCCAGCATTTT
NA | TRBJ2-2 | TRBV4-3 | NA | CASSQDAQAANTGELFF | TGCGCCAGCAGCCAAGATGCCCAGGCCGCGAACACCGGGGAGCTGTTTTTT
NA | TRBJ1-2 | TRBV9 | NA | CASSSNPRGRWGYTF | TGTGCCAGCAGCTCAAACCCCAGGGGTCGGTGGGGCTACACCTTC
NA | TRBJ2-7 | TRBV24-1 | few | CATSDSRRTYEQYF | TGTGCCACCAGTGATTCTAGACGGACTTACGAGCAGTACTTC
NA | TRBJ1-6 | TRBV2 | NA | CASSAQAQGIDSPLHF | TGTGCCAGCAGTGCCCAGGCGCAGGGCATCGATTCACCCCTCCACTTT
NA | TRBJ1-2 | TRBV4-1 | NA | CASSQVWKGSGPCYTF | TGCGCCAGCAGCCAAGTTTGGAAGGGGTCAGGGCCGTGCTACACCTTC
NA | TRBJ2-7 | TRBV5-4 | NA | CASSRGGSLDEQYF | TGTGCCAGCAGCAGGGGGGGCTCCCTCGACGAGCAGTACTTC
TRBD1 | TRBJ1-2 | TRBV5-6 | NA | CASSLGQATYGYTF | TGTGCCAGCAGCTTAGGACAGGCGACATATGGCTACACCTTC
NA | TRBJ1-1 | TRBV6-2/TRBV6-3 | NA | CASSSFRNTEAFF | TGTGCCAGCAGTTCCTTCAGGAACACTGAAGCTTTCTTT
TRBD2 | TRBJ2-7 | TRBV9 | NA | CASSVTGTSVYEQYF | TGTGCCAGCAGCGTCACCGGGACTAGCGTCTACGAGCAGTACTTC
TRBD1 | TRBJ1-5 | TRBV2 | NA | CASSGTDPIYSNQPQHF | TGTGCCAGCTCCGGGACAGACCCGATTTATAGCAATCAGCCCCAGCATTTT
TRBD1 | TRBJ2-5 | TRBV2 | once | CASTFGTAQETQYF | TGTGCCAGCACCTTCGGGACAGCCCAAGAGACCCAGTACTTC
NA | TRBJ1-1 | TRBV28 | NA | CASSAWGLKNTEAFF | TGTGCCAGCAGTGCCTGGGGACTGAAGAACACTGAAGCTTTCTTT
TRBD1 | TRBJ2-6 | TRBV4-3 | NA | CASSQDRQGAGANVLTF | TGCGCCAGCAGCCAAGATCGACAGGGGGCTGGGGCCAACGTCCTGACTTTC
TRBD1 | TRBJ1-5 | TRBV19 | NA | CASSIDQGTGFGQPQHF | TGTGCCAGTAGTATAGATCAAGGGACAGGGTTTGGTCAGCCCCAGCATTTT
TRBD2 | TRBJ2-1 | TRBV19 | NA | CASSTRLAGVSSYNEQFF | TGTGCCAGTAGTACGAGACTAGCGGGAGTCAGCTCCTACAATGAGCAGTTCTTC
TRBD1 | TRBJ2-1 | TRBV27 | NA | CASSVTGGPYNEQFF | TGTGCCAGCAGTGTGACAGGGGGACCCTACAATGAGCAGTTCTTC
TRBD1 | TRBJ2-5 | TRBV28 | NA | CASSDRGFYQETQYF | TGTGCCAGCAGTGACAGGGGTTTTTACCAAGAGACCCAGTACTTC
TRBD2 | TRBJ2-3 | TRBV4-3 | NA | CASSSGFRETGLAGADTQYF | TGCGCCAGCAGCTCAGGGTTTAGGGAGACTGGACTAGCGGGAGCAGATACGCAGTATTTT
NA | TRBJ2-5 | TRBV5-4 | once | CASSLVGGQETQYF | TGTGCCAGCAGCTTGGTAGGAGGGCAAGAGACCCAGTACTTC
TRBD1 | TRBJ1-4 | TRBV28 | NA | CASSLPGQGEEKLFF | TGTGCCAGCAGTTTACCAGGACAGGGGGAGGAAAAACTGTTTTTT
NA | TRBJ1-1 | TRBV5-1 | NA | CASSLVGGGNTEAFF | TGCGCCAGCAGCTTGGTTGGGGGAGGGAACACTGAAGCTTTCTTT
TRBD1 | TRBJ2-7 | TRBV7-6 | NA | CASREGQGGEQYF | TGTGCCAGCAGGGAGGGACAGGGGGGAGAGCAGTACTTC
NA | TRBJ2-3 | TRBV27 | NA | CASSVGWPGFTDTQYF | TGTGCCAGCAGTGTGGGGTGGCCGGGGTTCACAGATACGCAGTATTTT
TRBD1 | TRBJ1-2 | TRBV7-8 | NA | CASSARTGDGYTF | TGTGCCAGCAGCGCCCGGACAGGGGATGGCTACACCTTC
NA | TRBJ1-1 | TRBV28 | few | CASSLTGPNTEAFF | TGTGCCAGCAGTTTAACAGGGCCGAACACTGAAGCTTTCTTT
NA | TRBJ1-1 | TRBV20-1 | once | CSARPQGEAFF | TGCAGTGCTAGACCTCAGGGAGAAGCTTTCTTT
TRBD1 | TRBJ1-1 | TRBV4-3 | NA | CASSPRQGGNTEAFF | TGCGCCAGCAGCCCGAGACAGGGGGGGAACACTGAAGCTTTCTTT
NA | TRBJ1-3 | TRBV9 | NA | CASSVGLWRGLDGTIYF | TGTGCCAGCAGCGTAGGGCTTTGGAGGGGTCTGGACGGCACCATATATTTT
TRBD1 | TRBJ1-6 | TRBV19 | NA | CASSNQGARSPLHF | TGTGCCAGTAGTAACCAGGGGGCAAGGTCACCCCTCCACTTT
TRBD1 | TRBJ2-2 | TRBV5-1 | NA | CASSRTGDNTGELFF | TGCGCCAGCAGCCGCACAGGGGACAACACCGGGGAGCTGTTTTTT
TRBD1 | TRBJ2-3 | TRBV6-2/TRBV6-3 | few | CASSYGTGPDTQYF | TGTGCCAGCAGTTACGGGACAGGGCCAGATACGCAGTATTTT